The rows below give T cell receptor beta chains drawn from one sample of a study of cytomegalovirus exposure and HLA in healthy donors. The table came from immunoSEQ multiplex PCR; TCRdb's copy has only in-frame clones and leaves some out. Reported are 38,000 or so clones; the ten largest clones contain more than 8%. Sequenced input: PBMCs. All receptors derive from a middle-aged man in good health and CMV-seropositive. The CDR3 runs from the conserved cysteine through the conserved F or W. The order of the fields is D gene, J gene, V gene, CDR3 DNA, CDR3 protein. D genes are given only for firm matches.

D gene: NA; J gene: TRBJ1-5; V gene: TRBV10-2; CDR3 DNA: TGCGCCAGCAGTGCTAGGGCGGACTATAGCAATCAGCCCCAGCATTTT; CDR3 protein: CASSARADYSNQPQHF
D gene: TRBD2; J gene: TRBJ2-7; V gene: TRBV5-1; CDR3 DNA: TGCGCCAGCAGCCCTAGCGGTGCTGACTCCTACGAGCAGTACTTC; CDR3 protein: CASSPSGADSYEQYF
D gene: NA; J gene: TRBJ2-1; V gene: TRBV5-1; CDR3 DNA: TGCGCCAGCAGCCTTCCCCAGCTAGCTGAGGGTGAGCAGTTCTTC; CDR3 protein: CASSLPQLAEGEQFF
D gene: NA; J gene: TRBJ1-2; V gene: TRBV11-2; CDR3 DNA: TGTGCCAGCAGCTCTGGGGCCCGCTATGGCTACACCTTC; CDR3 protein: CASSSGARYGYTF
D gene: TRBD1; J gene: TRBJ1-2; V gene: TRBV7-3; CDR3 DNA: TGTGCCAGCAGCACGAGACAGGGGGCTGGCTACACCTTC; CDR3 protein: CASSTRQGAGYTF
D gene: TRBD1; J gene: TRBJ2-4; V gene: TRBV10-1; CDR3 DNA: TGCGCCAGCAGTGGGACCGGGACAGGTACTCTTTGGGGCCTAGCCAAAAACATTCAGTACTTC; CDR3 protein: CASSGTGTGTLWGLAKNIQYF
D gene: TRBD1; J gene: TRBJ2-6; V gene: TRBV10-3; CDR3 DNA: TGTGCCATCAGTGAGTCTCAAACCCGGCAGGGGGCAATCGGGGCCAACGTCCTGACTTTC; CDR3 protein: CAISESQTRQGAIGANVLTF
D gene: TRBD2; J gene: TRBJ2-1; V gene: TRBV9; CDR3 DNA: TGTGCCAGCAGCGGGAGCGGGAGCTCCTACAATGAGCAGTTCTTC; CDR3 protein: CASSGSGSSYNEQFF
D gene: TRBD2; J gene: TRBJ2-3; V gene: TRBV19; CDR3 DNA: TGTGCCAGTAGTCTTGGGACTAGCGGGAGGGCAGATACGCAGTATTTT; CDR3 protein: CASSLGTSGRADTQYF
D gene: NA; J gene: TRBJ1-2; V gene: TRBV30; CDR3 DNA: TGTGCCTGGGCCAGGACGGACTACTACACCTTC; CDR3 protein: CAWARTDYYTF
D gene: NA; J gene: TRBJ2-1; V gene: TRBV6-1; CDR3 DNA: TGTGCCACCACGTCCCACGGGAGTGTCAGGAATGAGCAGTTCTTC; CDR3 protein: CATTSHGSVRNEQFF
D gene: TRBD1; J gene: TRBJ2-1; V gene: TRBV6-6; CDR3 DNA: TGTGCGCTCATGACAGGGTCCTACAATGAGCAGTTCTTC; CDR3 protein: CALMTGSYNEQFF
D gene: TRBD2; J gene: TRBJ2-1; V gene: TRBV4-3; CDR3 DNA: TGCGCCAGCAGCCAAGTAGGGGTCGGTAGCGGGAGGGCCGTCAATGAGCAGTTCTTC; CDR3 protein: CASSQVGVGSGRAVNEQFF
D gene: NA; J gene: TRBJ1-6; V gene: TRBV28; CDR3 DNA: TGTGCCAGCAGTTTGCCGGGACACAATAATTCACCCCTCCACTTT; CDR3 protein: CASSLPGHNNSPLHF
D gene: NA; J gene: TRBJ2-7; V gene: TRBV5-5; CDR3 DNA: TGTGTCCCAATAGTTATCCCTTTTTACGAGCAGTACTTC; CDR3 protein: CVPIVIPFYEQYF
D gene: TRBD1; J gene: TRBJ2-3; V gene: TRBV7-2; CDR3 DNA: TGTGCCAGCAGCGAACAGGGGGCAGATACGCAGTATTTT; CDR3 protein: CASSEQGADTQYF
D gene: TRBD2; J gene: TRBJ2-3; V gene: TRBV11-3; CDR3 DNA: TGTGCCAGCAGCCCTAGCGGGGCCCTCCGGGATACGCAGTATTTT; CDR3 protein: CASSPSGALRDTQYF
D gene: NA; J gene: TRBJ2-5; V gene: TRBV6-5; CDR3 DNA: TGTGCCAGCAGTTACGGACTCATCCAGTACTTC; CDR3 protein: CASSYGLIQYF
D gene: TRBD1; J gene: TRBJ2-7; V gene: TRBV7-6; CDR3 DNA: TGTGCCAGCAGCTTAGACAGGGGCCCCTACGAGCAGTACTTC; CDR3 protein: CASSLDRGPYEQYF
D gene: NA; J gene: TRBJ2-2; V gene: TRBV5-4; CDR3 DNA: TGTGCCAGCAGCCACCCGGGTGGGGAGCTGTTTTTT; CDR3 protein: CASSHPGGELFF
D gene: NA; J gene: TRBJ2-3; V gene: TRBV6-1; CDR3 DNA: TGTGCCAGCAGTGAAGGGGGACTGGCTCCGGGTACGCAGTATTTT; CDR3 protein: CASSEGGLAPGTQYF
D gene: NA; J gene: TRBJ1-2; V gene: TRBV30; CDR3 DNA: TGTGCCTGGACCCGCCAGGGTTTAGGTGGCTACACCTTC; CDR3 protein: CAWTRQGLGGYTF
D gene: NA; J gene: TRBJ2-7; V gene: TRBV6-5; CDR3 DNA: TGTGCCAGCAGGAGGGAACTAGCAGTATACGAGCAGTACTTC; CDR3 protein: CASRRELAVYEQYF
D gene: TRBD2; J gene: TRBJ2-1; V gene: TRBV6-5; CDR3 DNA: TGTGCCAGCAGTCCCCTAGCGGAAGCCTACAATGAGCAGTTCTTC; CDR3 protein: CASSPLAEAYNEQFF
D gene: NA; J gene: TRBJ2-3; V gene: TRBV2; CDR3 DNA: TGTGCCAGCAAGGGGGGGGCTGCTAGCACAGATACGCAGTATTTT; CDR3 protein: CASKGGAASTDTQYF
D gene: NA; J gene: TRBJ2-7; V gene: TRBV7-8; CDR3 DNA: TGTGCCAGCAGCCGAAGCTACCGGGACTCGGCCTACGAGCAGTACTTC; CDR3 protein: CASSRSYRDSAYEQYF
D gene: TRBD2; J gene: TRBJ2-1; V gene: TRBV4-3; CDR3 DNA: TGCGCCAGCAGCCAAGATCCGGCTAGCGGGAGTTACTACAATGAGCAGTTCTTC; CDR3 protein: CASSQDPASGSYYNEQFF
D gene: TRBD1; J gene: TRBJ1-2; V gene: TRBV19; CDR3 DNA: TGTGCCAGTAGCCCCGAGGGACAGGGAATCTATGGCTACACCTTC; CDR3 protein: CASSPEGQGIYGYTF
D gene: TRBD2; J gene: TRBJ2-7; V gene: TRBV30; CDR3 DNA: TGTGCCTGGAGACTAGCGGGGTCCTACGAGCAGTACTTC; CDR3 protein: CAWRLAGSYEQYF
D gene: NA; J gene: TRBJ2-7; V gene: TRBV18; CDR3 DNA: TGTGCCAGCTCACCACCTCAGGGGATCTACGAGCAGTACTTC; CDR3 protein: CASSPPQGIYEQYF
D gene: TRBD1; J gene: TRBJ2-7; V gene: TRBV27; CDR3 DNA: TGTGCCAGCAGTTTTATTGGATCAGGGGGCTACGAGCAGTACTTC; CDR3 protein: CASSFIGSGGYEQYF
D gene: TRBD2; J gene: TRBJ2-7; V gene: TRBV29-1; CDR3 DNA: TGCAGCGTTCCCGGGACTAGCGGCTACGAGCAGTACTTC; CDR3 protein: CSVPGTSGYEQYF
D gene: TRBD2; J gene: TRBJ2-3; V gene: TRBV2; CDR3 DNA: TGTGCCAGCAGTCAGACTAGCGGGCGGATGGATACGCAGTATTTT; CDR3 protein: CASSQTSGRMDTQYF
D gene: NA; J gene: TRBJ2-7; V gene: TRBV19; CDR3 DNA: TGTGCCAGTAGTATACCCGCGGGATGGTACGAGCAGTACTTC; CDR3 protein: CASSIPAGWYEQYF
D gene: TRBD1; J gene: TRBJ1-5; V gene: TRBV11-2; CDR3 DNA: TGTGCCAGCAGCTCAGGACAGGGCGAGCAGCCCCAGCATTTT; CDR3 protein: CASSSGQGEQPQHF
D gene: TRBD1; J gene: TRBJ1-5; V gene: TRBV6-6; CDR3 DNA: TGTGCCAGCAGTTACTGGGGACAGGGTAGTCAGCCCCAGCATTTT; CDR3 protein: CASSYWGQGSQPQHF
D gene: NA; J gene: TRBJ2-7; V gene: TRBV18; CDR3 DNA: TGTGCCAGCTCACCACCGGGGGGCTACGAGCAGTACTTC; CDR3 protein: CASSPPGGYEQYF
D gene: NA; J gene: TRBJ2-3; V gene: TRBV13; CDR3 DNA: TGTGCCAGCAGCTTCCCAAGGGGCGGGGTTTCTGATACGCAGTATTTT; CDR3 protein: CASSFPRGGVSDTQYF
D gene: NA; J gene: TRBJ1-1; V gene: TRBV2; CDR3 DNA: TGTGCCAGCAAAGGGGACTACAGGAACACTGAAGCTTTCTTT; CDR3 protein: CASKGDYRNTEAFF
D gene: NA; J gene: TRBJ2-7; V gene: TRBV27; CDR3 DNA: TGTGCCAGCAGTTTATCGGCGGCGCGGTCCGACTACGAGCAGTACTTC; CDR3 protein: CASSLSAARSDYEQYF
D gene: NA; J gene: TRBJ1-1; V gene: TRBV7-9; CDR3 DNA: TGTGCCAGCAGCCTAGTGGGCAGAAACACTGAAGCTTTCTTT; CDR3 protein: CASSLVGRNTEAFF
D gene: TRBD1; J gene: TRBJ2-3; V gene: TRBV4-2; CDR3 DNA: TGTGCCAGCAGCCTTACACCAGGGGGCCGGACAGATACGCAGTATTTT; CDR3 protein: CASSLTPGGRTDTQYF
D gene: NA; J gene: TRBJ2-7; V gene: TRBV6-5; CDR3 DNA: TGTGCCAGCAGTTACTCAGGACTCCCAGCTGAGCAGTACTTC; CDR3 protein: CASSYSGLPAEQYF
D gene: TRBD2; J gene: TRBJ2-3; V gene: TRBV2; CDR3 DNA: TGTGCCAGCACTCAACCGGGGACTAGCGGGAGGGCAGATACGCAGTATTTT; CDR3 protein: CASTQPGTSGRADTQYF
D gene: NA; J gene: TRBJ1-1; V gene: TRBV5-5; CDR3 DNA: TGTGCCAGCAGCTGGAGGCAGGGGATGAACACTGAAGCTTTCTTT; CDR3 protein: CASSWRQGMNTEAFF
D gene: NA; J gene: TRBJ2-5; V gene: TRBV9; CDR3 DNA: TGTGCCAGCGCGAGGGGGGAGGGTCAAGAGACTCAGTACTTC; CDR3 protein: CASARGEGQETQYF
D gene: NA; J gene: TRBJ1-2; V gene: TRBV30; CDR3 DNA: TGTGCCTGGAGTGTACGGCCGGGGGGCTACACCTTC; CDR3 protein: CAWSVRPGGYTF
D gene: TRBD2; J gene: TRBJ2-7; V gene: TRBV19; CDR3 DNA: TGTGCCAGTAGTAGGGGGACTAGCCCCTTTTACGAGCAGTACTTC; CDR3 protein: CASSRGTSPFYEQYF
D gene: NA; J gene: TRBJ1-5; V gene: TRBV30; CDR3 DNA: TGTGCCTGGAGTGTGAGGGGGAATCAGCCCCAGCATTTT; CDR3 protein: CAWSVRGNQPQHF
D gene: TRBD2; J gene: TRBJ2-5; V gene: TRBV5-1; CDR3 DNA: TGCGCCAGCAGCTTGGCCCTAGCGGGAAACCAAGAGACCCAGTACTTC; CDR3 protein: CASSLALAGNQETQYF
D gene: NA; J gene: TRBJ2-7; V gene: TRBV5-1; CDR3 DNA: TGCGCCAGCAGCTTGGGCAGCTCCTACGAGCAGTACTTC; CDR3 protein: CASSLGSSYEQYF
D gene: TRBD2; J gene: TRBJ2-1; V gene: TRBV4-3; CDR3 DNA: TGCGCCAGCAGCCAAGGGCGGGAGTTCTACAATGAGCAGTTCTTC; CDR3 protein: CASSQGREFYNEQFF
D gene: TRBD2; J gene: TRBJ2-7; V gene: TRBV6-5; CDR3 DNA: TGTGCCAGCAGTTACTCGCTGAGCGGGGCCTACGAGCAGTACTTC; CDR3 protein: CASSYSLSGAYEQYF
D gene: TRBD1; J gene: TRBJ2-5; V gene: TRBV7-8; CDR3 DNA: TGTGCCAGCAGCCAACAGGGGCTCCAAGAGACCCAGTACTTC; CDR3 protein: CASSQQGLQETQYF